This entry lists 2 T cell receptor beta chains sequenced from one sample in a study of neurological immune-mediated disorders. TCRdb reanalysed the 5' RACE reads using MiXCR and keeps one entry per CDR3 protein. The sample has fewer than 55,000 distinct CDR3 sequences; 8% to 10% are singletons. As to time point: longitudinal time-point 1 (baseline). Specimen: PBMCs. The receptors originated from a woman between 35 and 50 years old in good health.

This clonotype was found many times. V usage is TRBV7-9 and J usage is TRBJ2-7; D is possibly TRBD1 (5 bases). CDR1 is SEHNR, CDR2 FQNEAQ, per germline (reference sequence). Trimming took off 7 bases at V and 2 bases at J, with 9 bases between the two ends. The CDR3 is 12 amino acids. DNA of the CDR3: TGTGCCAGCACCCCGGACACCTACGAGCAGTACTTC. Translation: CASTPDTYEQYF. The variable domain in full, completed from reference TRBV7-9 and TRBJ2-7, reads DTGVSQNPRHKITKRGQNVTFRCDPISEHNRLYWYRQTLGQGPEFLTYFQNEAQLEKSRLLSDRFSAERPKGSFSTLEIQRTEQGDSAMYLCASTPDTYEQYFGPGTRLTVT.

This clonotype was observed many times. The chain recombines TRBV11-2 with TRBJ1-2; 8 nucleotides line up with TRBD1. Germline V gene lookup returns CDR1 SGHAT and CDR2 FQNNGV. CDR3 length: 14 residues. J lost 8 bases, V lost 4 bases, and 9 bases had no gene match. CDR3 DNA: TGTGCCAGCAGCTCACGGACAGGGTTAGAAGGCTACACCTTC. Its protein is CASSSRTGLEGYTF.